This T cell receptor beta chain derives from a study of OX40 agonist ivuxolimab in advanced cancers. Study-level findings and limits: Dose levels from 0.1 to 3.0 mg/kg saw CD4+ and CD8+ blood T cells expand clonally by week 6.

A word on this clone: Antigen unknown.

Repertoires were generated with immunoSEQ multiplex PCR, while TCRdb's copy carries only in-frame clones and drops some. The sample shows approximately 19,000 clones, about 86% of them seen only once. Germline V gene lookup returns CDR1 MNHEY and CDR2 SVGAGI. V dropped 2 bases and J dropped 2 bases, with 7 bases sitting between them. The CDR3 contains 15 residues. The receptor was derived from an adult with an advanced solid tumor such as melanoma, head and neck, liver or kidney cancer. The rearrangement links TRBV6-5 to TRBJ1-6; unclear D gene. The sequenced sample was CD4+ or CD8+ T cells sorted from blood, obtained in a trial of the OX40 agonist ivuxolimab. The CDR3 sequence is CASSYRETYNSPLHF. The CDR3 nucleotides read TGTGCCAGCAGTTACAGGGAAACCTATAATTCACCCCTCCACTTT.